The TCR beta chain described here comes from a study of response to subunit inactivated influenza vaccine. Whole-study findings and limits: There was a suggestion from the authors that each seasonal influenza vaccination recruits few new T cells.

One entry per CDR3 protein results from TCRdb running MiXCR on the RT-PCR reads. The sample has under 550,000 distinct CDR3 sequences; roughly 7.6% are singletons. Germline V gene data show CDR1 as SNHLY and CDR2 as FYNNEI. CDR3 length: 18 amino acids. This clonotype has a handful of counts. The antigen is unknown. A junction end diverges from the germline sequence, so it may reflect a read error. The gene calls are TRBV2 and TRBJ2-2; D might be TRBD1 or TRBD2, each matching 5 bases. The sequence came from a man aged 50 to 69 who received an inactivated influenza vaccine. This sample comprised PBMCs from blood, obtained less than 30 months after vaccination. The CDR3 nucleotides read TGTGCCAGCAGAGATCAGGACTGGGGCAGCGCGAACACCGGGGAGCCGTTTTTT. Its protein is CASRDQDWGSANTGEPFF. Looking up the rest from reference TRBV2 and TRBJ2-2 gives the full variable domain: EPEVTQTPSHQVTQMGQEVILRCVPISNHLYFYWYRQILGQKVEFLVSFYNNEISEKSEIFDDQFSVERPDGSNFTLKIRSTKLEDSAMYFCASRDQDWGSANTGEPFFGEGSRLTVL.